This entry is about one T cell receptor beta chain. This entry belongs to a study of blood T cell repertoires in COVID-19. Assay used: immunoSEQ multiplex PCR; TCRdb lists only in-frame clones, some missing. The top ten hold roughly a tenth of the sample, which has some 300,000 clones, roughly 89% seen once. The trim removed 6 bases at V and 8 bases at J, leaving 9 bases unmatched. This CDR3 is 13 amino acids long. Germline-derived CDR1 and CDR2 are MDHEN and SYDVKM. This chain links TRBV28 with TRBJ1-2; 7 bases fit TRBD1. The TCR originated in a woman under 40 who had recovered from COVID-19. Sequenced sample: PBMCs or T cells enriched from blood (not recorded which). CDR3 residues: CASSQDRVDGYTF. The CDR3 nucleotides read TGTGCCAGCAGCCAAGACAGGGTGGACGGCTACACCTTC.